Presented here are 31 T cell receptor beta chains from one specimen sequenced in a study of neurological immune-mediated disorders. One entry per CDR3 protein, called by TCRdb with MiXCR from the 5' RACE reads. The sample comprises tens of thousands of distinct CDR3 sequences, about 3.5% of which are singletons, and 7% to 8.5% rests with the top ten. Material: PBMCs. Source of these receptors: a woman aged 30 to 39 with multiple sclerosis.

This clonotype was detected ten times or more. The genes are TRBV29-1 and TRBJ2-7, with 8 bases fitting TRBD1. J lost 7 bases, V lost 3 bases, and 8 bases had no gene match. This CDR3 has 13 residues. The germline V gene has CDR1 SQVTM and CDR2 ANQGSEA. CDR3 DNA: TGCAGCGTTGAGGGGACAGGACTAAGGGAGCAGTACTTC. As protein: CSVEGTGLREQYF.

As to this clonotype: This may come from a read error, since a much larger clone is one base off. This chain uses TRBV12-3 or TRBV12-4 with TRBJ2-7, with 8 positions matching TRBD2. Trimming at V came to 6 bases and at J to 2 bases, leaving 3 bases not matched to a gene. The CDR3 extends over 13 amino acids. DNA of the CDR3: TGTGCCAGCAGAGGCGGGGGGACCTACGAGCAGTACTTC. This translates into CASRGGGTYEQYF.

This clonotype occurred many times. The rearrangement uses TRBV20-1 and TRBJ2-1; 9 nucleotides agree with TRBD1. The junction had 5 bases not matched to a gene; V was cut back by 0 bases and J by 5 bases. This CDR3 region has 15 residues. CDR1 and CDR2 (germline): DFQATT, SNEGSKA (reference sequence). The CDR3 DNA reads as TGCAGTGCTAGAGATCTGGACAGGGGAAACAATGAGCAGTTCTTC. Translating gives CSARDLDRGNNEQFF.

This clonotype has at least ten counts. The chain uses TRBV6-5 and TRBJ2-2; 7 bases align to TRBD1. Germline CDR1 is MNHEY and CDR2 is SVGAGI. The CDR3 length is 16 residues. Losses at the gene ends were 0 bases for V and 4 bases for J; bases not matched to a gene: 5. The CDR3 sequence is CASSYSAQGSTGELFF. DNA of the CDR3: TGTGCCAGCAGTTACTCGGCACAGGGGAGCACCGGGGAGCTGTTTTTT.

By sample fraction, this clonotype is medium-sized. The genes are TRBV7-2 and TRBJ1-1; maybe TRBD1 (6 bases). Germline V gene sequence: CDR1 SGHTA, CDR2 FQGNSA. This CDR3 contains 14 residues. The V end lost 3 bases, the J end lost 1 base, and 9 bases lay between the germline ends. CDR3 region: CASSFWTANTEAFF. CDR3 sequence (DNA): TGTGCCAGCAGCTTTTGGACAGCGAACACTGAAGCTTTCTTT.

This clonotype appeared many times. The chain couples TRBV7-3 to TRBJ2-3; TRBD2 aligns across 8 bases. The J segment lost 7 bases and the V segment lost 5 bases, leaving 11 bases of the junction unmatched. The germline V gene has CDR1 SGHTA and CDR2 FQGTGA. This CDR3 has 15 residues. The CDR3 loop is CASSPTRGGHHTQYF. DNA of the CDR3: TGTGCCAGCAGCCCGACCCGGGGGGGCCATCATACGCAGTATTTT.

In regard to this clonotype: A much bigger clone sits one base away, suggesting this may be a read error. This chain connects TRBV12-3 or TRBV12-4 to TRBJ1-2; TRBD1 might be the D (6 bases). V lost 4 bases to trimming and J lost 6 bases, with 15 bases between them. The CDR3 is 14 residues long. The CDR3 nucleotides read TGTGCCAGCAGTTCCCGCATTGGGGGGCATGGCTACACCTTC. It is translated as CASSSRIGGHGYTF.

This clonotype occurred many times. This sequence joins TRBV5-1 and TRBJ2-5; 9 positions match TRBD1. Looked up from germline, CDR1 is SGHRS and CDR2 is YFSETQ. This CDR3 is 15 amino acids long. V shed 4 bases, J shed 4 bases, and the junction held 8 bases outside the gene matches. The CDR3 DNA follows: TGCGCCAGCAGCCTCGCGGGACAGGGTCGAGAGACCCAGTACTTC. Translation: CASSLAGQGRETQYF.

This clonotype was picked up many times. The chain recombines TRBV7-2 with TRBJ2-5; tentatively, D is TRBD2 (6 bases). Trimming pared 3 bases from V and 2 bases from J, leaving 16 bases between. This CDR3 contains 16 residues. CDR1 is SGHTA, CDR2 FQGNSA, per germline. The CDR3 nucleotides are TGTGCCAGCAGCTTGTCGGCGAGTAGCGGACAAGAGACCCAGTACTTC. This codes for CASSLSASSGQETQYF.

The sample holds many counts of this clonotype. This chain uses TRBV5-1 with TRBJ2-2, with 8 bases aligning to TRBD2. Looked up from germline, CDR1 is SGHRS and CDR2 is YFSETQ. With 2 bases clipped from V and 4 bases from J, the junction kept 4 bases outside the gene matches. The CDR3 covers 15 residues. CDR3 protein: CASSLAGAGTGELFF. The DNA for the CDR3 is TGCGCCAGCAGCTTAGCGGGGGCTGGCACCGGGGAGCTGTTTTTT.

The sample holds many counts of this clonotype. This chain uses TRBV7-2 with TRBJ2-7; D not certain. Per germline, CDR1 SGHTA and CDR2 FQGNSA. The V end lost 0 bases, the J end lost 8 bases, and 11 bases lay between the germline ends. This CDR3 comprises 13 residues. The CDR3 DNA follows: TGTGCCAGCAGCTTAGCCCCCCCCCAGAAGCAGTACTTC. It yields the protein CASSLAPPQKQYF.

The table lists this clonotype with many counts. The chain has TRBV5-1 and TRBJ2-1, with 13 bases that match TRBD2. CDR3 size: 17 residues. V lost 1 base, J lost 2 bases, and 3 bases stayed unmatched. Germline V gene sequence: CDR1 SGHRS, CDR2 YFSETQ. CDR3 residues: CASSLLTSGGAYNEQFF. DNA for the CDR3: TGCGCCAGCAGCTTGTTAACTAGCGGGGGGGCCTACAATGAGCAGTTCTTC.

This clonotype was counted ten times or more. This chain uses TRBV5-1 with TRBJ2-6; TRBD1 agrees at 9 bases. Germline CDR1 is SGHRS and CDR2 is YFSETQ. The CDR3 has 15 residues. V was clipped by 7 bases and J by 4 bases; unmatched bases: 6. CDR3 residues: CASGTGTSGANVLTF. The DNA for the CDR3 is TGCGCCAGCGGGACAGGGACTTCCGGGGCCAACGTCCTGACTTTC.

The chain's CDR3 is CASSRSSEKLFF. The CDR3 nucleotides read TGTGCCAGCTCACGGTCTTCCGAAAAACTGTTTTTT. V gene TRBV18 combines with J gene TRBJ1-4; D call uncertain. With 4 bases removed from V and 8 bases from J, the gap between germline ends came to 8 bases. CDR3 length equals 12 residues. Germline V CDR1 and CDR2: KGHSH, LQKENI.

This clonotype was observed a handful of times. V gene TRBV20-1 combines with J gene TRBJ2-7, with D tentatively TRBD1 or TRBD2 (5 bases each). Looked up from germline, CDR1 is DFQATT and CDR2 is SNEGSKA (reference sequence). V was trimmed by 6 bases and J by 3 bases, leaving 18 bases between them. The CDR3 length is 14 residues. The CDR3 loop is CSAARDLGGYEQYF. CDR3 coding DNA: TGCAGTGCGGCAAGGGACCTAGGTGGCTACGAGCAGTACTTC.

There are many counts of this clonotype. The chain combines TRBV7-2 with TRBJ2-1; TRBD2 might be the D (5 bases). This CDR3 region has 17 residues. The V end lost 4 bases, the J end lost 0 bases, and 16 bases lay between the germline ends. Looked up from germline, CDR1 is SGHTA and CDR2 is FQGNSA. CDR3 amino acids: CASSSPPGTRSYNEQFF. The CDR3 bases are TGTGCCAGCAGCTCACCCCCGGGAACTCGCTCCTACAATGAGCAGTTCTTC.

The V gene is TRBV20-1, the J gene TRBJ2-7; maybe TRBD1 (6 bases). The CDR3 runs to 12 residues. Germline CDR1 DFQATT, CDR2 SNEGSKA (reference sequence). CDR3 nucleotides: TGCGCCGGGTCGCAGGGGACCTCCGAGCAGTACTTC. Translated: CAGSQGTSEQYF.

This clonotype was counted many times. The chain links TRBV20-1 to TRBJ1-5, with TRBD1 identical over 7 bases. Germline CDR1 and CDR2: DFQATT and SNEGSKA (reference sequence). The CDR3 length is 14 residues. The V and J ends lost 1 base and 3 bases, in that order; junction bases with no gene match: 3. As DNA, the CDR3 is TGCAGTGCTAGAGCGGGACAGTTCAATCAGCCCCAGCATTTT. As protein: CSARAGQFNQPQHF.

This clonotype came up many times. The chain uses TRBV27 and TRBJ1-6; D is possibly TRBD1 (5 bases). From germline, CDR1 is MNHEY and CDR2 SMNVEV (reference sequence). The V end was cut by 6 bases, the J end by 6 bases, with 9 bases between. CDR3 size: 13 residues. The CDR3 protein is CASRRGGNSPLHF. The CDR3 DNA sequence: TGTGCCAGCAGGAGGGGTGGTAATTCACCCCTCCACTTT.

This clonotype was seen at least ten times. The chain recombines TRBV4-3 with TRBJ2-5, with D possibly matching TRBD2 (6 bases). The CDR3 consists of 14 residues. CDR1 and CDR2 (germline): LGHNA, YSLEER. V was trimmed by 4 bases and J by 5 bases, leaving 14 bases between them. CDR3: CASSPSSEGETQYF. Written as DNA, the CDR3 is TGCGCCAGCAGCCCTTCTAGCGAAGGGGAGACCCAGTACTTC.

This clonotype is medium-sized (0.01 to 0.1%) in the sample. The V and J genes are TRBV7-6 and TRBJ2-7; D tentatively fits TRBD1 or TRBD2 (5 bases each). CDR3 length equals 15 residues. V lost 6 bases, J lost 0 bases, and 15 bases lay in between. Germline CDR1 is SGHVS and CDR2 is FNYEAQ. In nucleotides, the CDR3 is TGTGCCAGCAGGAACAGGCTGGGGGACTCCTACGAGCAGTACTTC. Translated: CASRNRLGDSYEQYF. The full variable domain, in which reference TRBV7-6 and TRBJ2-7 provide the parts outside the CDR3, is GAGVSQSPRYKVTKRGQDVALRCDPISGHVSLYWYRQALGQGPEFLTYFNYEAQQDKSGLPNDRFSAERPEGSISTLTIQRTEQRDSAMYRCASRNRLGDSYEQYFGPGTRLTVT.

Many counts were recorded for this clonotype. One junction end disagrees with the germline gene, perhaps due to a read error. V is TRBV24-1 and J is TRBJ1-5, with TRBD1 identical over 7 bases. This CDR3 is 15 amino acids long. CDR1 and CDR2 (germline): KGHDR, SFDVKD. CDR3 sequence reads: CATSDPSDRAHSQNF. The CDR3 bases are TGTGCCACCAGTGACCCGAGTGACAGGGCCCATTCCCAGAATTTT.

This chain connects TRBV6-2 or TRBV6-3 to TRBJ2-7; the D is unclear. V was shortened by 6 bases and J by 0 bases, with 15 bases between the two germline ends. CDR1 is MNHEY and CDR2 is SVGEGT in the germline V gene. There are 15 residues in the CDR3. CDR3 DNA sequence: TGTGCCAGCAGCCCTCCCCCAGGAAACTCCTACGAGCAGTACTTC. It translates to CASSPPPGNSYEQYF.

This clonotype showed up many times. The chain couples TRBV12-3 or TRBV12-4 to TRBJ2-5, with D tentatively TRBD2 (6 bases). The CDR3 totals 15 residues. Trimming took 6 bases from V and 3 from J, leaving 17 bases between them. The CDR3 loop is CASSRARTTEETQYF. Written as DNA, the CDR3 is TGTGCCAGCAGCCGCGCCCGGACTACCGAAGAGACCCAGTACTTC.

This clonotype was seen ten or more times. V is TRBV12-3 or TRBV12-4 and J is TRBJ2-7; a possible D gene is TRBD1 (6 bases). This CDR3 region has 15 residues. The V end was cut by 4 bases, the J end by 4 bases, with 17 bases between. In DNA, the CDR3 is TGTGCCAGCAGTTCCCGGGTACAGGGTGTGTACGAGCAGTACTTC. Protein product: CASSSRVQGVYEQYF.

This clonotype was detected ten times or more. This chain links TRBV15 with TRBJ2-7, with a weak D call TRBD2 (6 bases). Trimming took off 1 base at V and 4 bases at J, with 20 bases between the two ends. Germline loops: CDR1 LNHNV, CDR2 YYDKDF (reference sequence). The CDR3 consists of 17 residues. The CDR3 is CATSRGIGTLGGYEQYF. DNA for the CDR3: TGTGCCACCAGCAGAGGCATCGGGACTCTCGGAGGATACGAGCAGTACTTC.

As regards this clonotype: A much larger clone differs by one base, so this may be a read error. The chain employs TRBV20-1 and TRBJ2-3, with D possibly matching TRBD2 (6 bases). Deletions cut 5 bases from V and 5 bases from J, with 20 bases between. Germline V gives CDR1 DFQATT, CDR2 SNEGSKA (reference sequence). The CDR3 loop spans 15 amino acids. This chain's CDR3 is CSAFSPGIAEDTQYF. For the CDR3, the DNA is TGCAGTGCTTTCTCACCGGGAATAGCGGAAGATACGCAGTATTTT.

In this sample, this clonotype turned up a few times. CDR3 loop: CASSYSGRPFEPQHF. The DNA of the CDR3 is TGTGCCAGCAGTTACTCAGGGCGGCCATTCGAGCCCCAGCATTTT. The chain uses TRBV6-5 and TRBJ1-5; D remains unclear. CDR1 is MNHEY, CDR2 SVGAGI, per germline. The CDR3 loop spans 15 amino acids. V was clipped by 0 bases and J by 8 bases, with 14 bases between them.

This clonotype came up many times. The gene calls are TRBV6-2 or TRBV6-3 and TRBJ2-3; TRBD2 matches at 12 bases. CDR1 and CDR2 from the germline V gene are MNHEY and SVGEGT. V was clipped by 5 bases and J by 6 bases; unmatched bases: 6. This CDR3 contains 15 residues. The CDR3 reads CASSPGGLAGDTQYF. CDR3 in DNA: TGTGCCAGCAGTCCGGGAGGACTAGCGGGGGATACGCAGTATTTT.

This clonotype has at least ten counts. V and J are TRBV20-1 and TRBJ1-1; D is uncertain. This CDR3 is built from 12 residues. CDR1 and CDR2 (germline): DFQATT, SNEGSKA (reference sequence). Trimming cost V 6 bases and J 3 bases, with 11 bases left between them. For the CDR3, the DNA is TGCAGTGCCCTTCGCGGGGACACTGAAGCTTTCTTT. The encoded protein is CSALRGDTEAFF.

This clonotype was recorded a few times. The chain recombines TRBV12-3 or TRBV12-4 with TRBJ2-7, with 10 bases lining up with TRBD1. The V gene end was trimmed by 7 bases and the J gene end by 5 bases; junction bases not matched to a gene: 8. The CDR3 extends over 14 amino acids. DNA of the CDR3: TGTGCCAGCACTTATTGGGGACAGGGGAACGAGCAGTACTTC. Translation gives CASTYWGQGNEQYF.